This note documents a single T cell receptor beta chain sequence. Its antigen remains unknown. V lost 2 bases and J lost 2, with 16 bases in between. This CDR3 contains 17 residues. The data derive from a study of cytomegalovirus exposure and HLA in healthy donors. Study conclusions and caveats: A later analysis linked a missense variant in DCLRE1C to the trimming of TCR beta V and J genes. Further analysis, carried out later, found HLA-associated TCR beta chains more clonally expanded than equally common other chains.

It was with 60 Vbeta and 13 Jbeta primers that the PCR ran. TCRdb's table, derived via immunoSEQ multiplex PCR, lists solely in-frame clones and lacks some. The table shows about 160,000 clones, with around 88% occurring only once. The sequenced sample consisted of PBMCs. The receptor comes from a woman aged 18-29 years in good health and CMV-seronegative. The chain couples TRBV23-1 to TRBJ1-5; possibly TRBD1 for D (6 bases). TRBV23-1 is noted as an ORF with a role that remains uncertain. The CDR3 bases are TGCGCCAGCAGTCAACCCCAAGGGGGTAGAGGCAATCAGCCCCAGCATTTT. Protein sequence: CASSQPQGGRGNQPQHF.